This T cell receptor beta chain came from a study of control samples from healthy donors and cancer patients. Here immunoSEQ multiplex PCR was the method, and the copy in TCRdb shows in-frame clones only, minus some. The sample has some 70,000 clones, around 84% seen once. Trimming removed 3 bases from V and 2 bases from J, with 10 bases in between. Germline V lookup: CDR1 SGHTA, CDR2 FQGTGA. The length of the CDR3 is 14 residues. Source material: PBMCs. This sequence was found in a woman aged 50 to 60 with lung cancer. This sequence joins TRBV7-3 and TRBJ1-1; D is uncertain. Here the CDR3 reads CASSFSGINTEAFF. For the CDR3, the DNA is TGTGCCAGCAGCTTTTCTGGGATCAACACTGAAGCTTTCTTT.